A selection of T cell receptor beta chains follows, all from one sample in a study of T cell responses to AZD1222 COVID-19 vaccine. Repertoires were generated with immunoSEQ multiplex PCR, while TCRdb's copy carries only in-frame clones and drops some. Of fewer than 200,000 clones in the sample, about 90% were seen once. The sequencing used peripheral blood, collected on day 0 of MenACWY control vaccination. These receptors came from an adult in good health. Both conserved end residues are part of each CDR3. The D gene is left open where the match is weak. Clone size is not always given. Where it is, it says once, few, many or a class for expanded clones.

abundance	j_gene	v_gene	d_gene	CDR3aa	CDR3nt
.	TRBJ2-1	TRBV28	.	CASSLRSKINEQFF	TGTGCCAGCAGTTTACGGTCCAAGATCAATGAGCAGTTCTTC
.	TRBJ2-1	TRBV7-9	.	CASSPTAAHNEQFF	TGTGCCAGCAGCCCAACTGCAGCACACAATGAGCAGTTCTTC
.	TRBJ2-3	TRBV19	.	CASPQRADYYPSTDTQYF	TGTGCCAGCCCGCAGCGGGCCGACTACTACCCTAGCACAGATACGCAGTATTTT
.	TRBJ2-1	TRBV2	TRBD1	CASRGQYNEQFF	TGTGCCAGCAGGGGACAGTACAATGAGCAGTTCTTC
.	TRBJ1-6	TRBV28	.	CASRHTTPDHSPLHF	TGTGCCAGCAGACACACCACCCCCGACCATTCACCCCTCCACTTT
.	TRBJ1-2	TRBV6-5	.	CASRTRTLYGYTF	TGTGCCAGCAGAACCCGGACACTCTATGGCTACACCTTC
.	TRBJ1-5	TRBV28	.	CASSPPLNQPQHF	TGTGCCAGCAGCCCACCCCTTAATCAGCCCCAGCATTTT
.	TRBJ1-1	TRBV6-6	TRBD1	CASSYFPTGGETEAFF	TGTGCCAGCAGTTACTTCCCGACAGGGGGCGAGACTGAAGCTTTCTTT
.	TRBJ1-2	TRBV14	TRBD1	CASSQVGGQSYGYTF	TGTGCCAGCAGCCAAGTAGGGGGACAGAGCTATGGCTACACCTTC
.	TRBJ2-7	TRBV20-1	TRBD1	CSASGGTGGYEQYF	TGCAGTGCTAGTGGGGGGACAGGGGGTTACGAGCAGTACTTC
.	TRBJ1-4	TRBV7-8	.	CASSTAGTGNEKLFF	TGTGCCAGCAGCACCGCCGGGACTGGTAATGAAAAACTGTTTTTT
once	TRBJ2-1	TRBV2	TRBD2	CACRTSGNNEQFF	TGTGCCTGCCGGACTAGCGGTAACAATGAGCAGTTCTTC
.	TRBJ2-5	TRBV4-2	.	CASSQGGGSAQETQYF	TGTGCCAGCAGCCAGGGGGGTGGTAGCGCACAAGAGACCCAGTACTTC
.	TRBJ2-7	TRBV19	.	CASSIREMAYEQYF	TGTGCCAGTAGTATCCGGGAGATGGCTTACGAGCAGTACTTC
.	TRBJ1-1	TRBV5-1	.	CASSLIKNTEAFF	TGCGCCAGCAGCTTGATAAAGAACACTGAAGCTTTCTTT
.	TRBJ1-5	TRBV28	TRBD1	CASAGTGFKPQHF	TGTGCCTCCGCCGGGACAGGGTTCAAGCCCCAGCATTTT
.	TRBJ2-2	TRBV3-1/TRBV3-2	.	CASGRGRSGELFF	TGTGCCAGCGGGAGAGGACGCAGCGGGGAGCTGTTTTTT
.	TRBJ1-5	TRBV7-8	.	CASSLDRGRVDNQPQHF	TGTGCCAGCAGCTTAGATCGGGGGCGAGTCGACAATCAGCCCCAGCATTTT
.	TRBJ2-1	TRBV6-5	TRBD2	CASSYGTSGYNEQFF	TGTGCCAGCAGTTACGGGACTAGCGGTTACAATGAGCAGTTCTTC
.	TRBJ1-2	TRBV4-2	TRBD1	CASSLEVGQTFYGYTF	TGTGCCAGCAGCCTGGAAGTGGGACAGACGTTCTATGGCTACACCTTC
.	TRBJ1-3	TRBV18	.	CASSQDIQGTGNTIYF	TGTGCCAGCTCACAGGATATTCAGGGGACTGGAAACACCATATATTTT
.	TRBJ2-1	TRBV29-1	.	CSVSTPPSYNEQFF	TGCAGCGTCTCTACTCCCCCCTCCTACAATGAGCAGTTCTTC
once	TRBJ1-1	TRBV7-2	.	CASSFWRANTEAFF	TGTGCCAGCAGCTTCTGGAGAGCGAACACTGAAGCTTTCTTT
.	TRBJ1-1	TRBV19	TRBD1	CASTPRTGASKAFF	TGTGCCAGTACCCCTAGGACAGGGGCGTCCAAAGCTTTCTTT
.	TRBJ1-1	TRBV11-2	.	CASSFVVRVSTEAFF	TGTGCCAGCAGCTTCGTTGTCCGGGTAAGCACTGAAGCTTTCTTT
.	TRBJ2-7	TRBV5-6	.	CASSRGPAREQYF	TGTGCCAGCTCCAGAGGCCCAGCACGCGAGCAGTACTTC
.	TRBJ2-3	TRBV30	.	CAWRAGNTGDTQYF	TGTGCCTGGAGAGCCGGAAACACCGGAGATACGCAGTATTTT
.	TRBJ2-3	TRBV9	.	CASSGLVTDTQYF	TGTGCCAGCAGCGGACTGGTCACAGATACGCAGTATTTT